The 31 T cell receptor beta chains below come from one sample, sequenced in a study of shared clonotypes between healthy human individuals. Naivety among CD8 cells was defined by CD45RO negativity and positive CCR7 selection, thereby excluding terminally differentiated effector memory CD45RA+ cells. This table comes from immunoSEQ multiplex PCR, and its TCRdb copy is limited to in-frame clones, with some not included. The sample lists about 680,000 clones; 92% were seen once. The sequenced material came from naive CD8+ T cells sorted from blood. The receptors here all came from a man aged 25-40 years in good health.

This chain uses TRBV5-6 with TRBJ2-2, with D uncertain. Trimming stripped 6 bases from V and 9 bases from J, with 12 bases between. The CDR3 runs 12 residues. Germline V gene data show CDR1 as SGHDT and CDR2 as YYEEEE. The CDR3 sequence is CASTTAARELFF. The CDR3 DNA sequence: TGTGCCAGCACCACGGCCGCCAGGGAGCTGTTTTTT.

This chain links TRBV9 with TRBJ2-5; 8 bases match TRBD1. The germline CDR1 and CDR2 sequences are SGDLS and YYNGEE. The CDR3 runs 15 residues. The V and J ends lost 4 bases and 1 base, in that order; junction bases with no gene match: 6. CDR3 in amino acids: CASSSRTGPQETQYF. The CDR3 coding sequence is TGTGCCAGCAGCTCCCGGACAGGGCCCCAAGAGACCCAGTACTTC.

Details on this clone: At the DNA level, this CDR3 is encoded by other sequences in the same sample as well. The gene calls are TRBV11-2 and TRBJ2-3; no clear D gene. The ends were cut back, 4 bases at V and 6 bases at J, with 8 bases in the middle. Germline CDR1 SGHAT, CDR2 FQNNGV. The CDR3 extends over 12 amino acids. The CDR3 DNA follows: TGTGCCAGCAGCTCACTCTCGGATACGCAGTATTTT. Amino acid sequence: CASSSLSDTQYF.

V is TRBV9 and J is TRBJ2-7, with 10 bases that match TRBD2. Germline V gene data show CDR1 as SGDLS and CDR2 as YYNGEE. This CDR3 contains 15 residues. J was trimmed by 4 bases and V by 0 bases; bases with no gene match: 4. The DNA for the CDR3 is TGTGCCAGCAGCGTAGAGGCTAGCGGGAGTTACGAGCAGTACTTC. Protein sequence: CASSVEASGSYEQYF. Using reference TRBV9 and TRBJ2-7 for the parts outside the CDR3, the full variable domain is DSGVTQTPKHLITATGQRVTLRCSPRSGDLSVYWYQQSLDQGLQFLIQYYNGEERAKGNILERFSAQQFPDLHSELNLSSLELGDSALYFCASSVEASGSYEQYFGPGTRLTVT.

The chain links TRBV27 to TRBJ2-7; D might be TRBD1 (6 bases). Trimming took 8 bases from V and 4 from J, leaving 15 bases between them. The CDR3 is made up of 13 amino acids. Germline V CDR1 and CDR2: MNHEY, SMNVEV (reference sequence). CDR3 amino acids: CASRPGHLYEQYF. CDR3 bases: TGTGCCAGCCGGCCGGGACACCTTTACGAGCAGTACTTC.

The gene calls are TRBV27 and TRBJ2-2; D is uncertain. This CDR3 comprises 11 residues. CDR1 is MNHEY and CDR2 is SMNVEV in the germline V gene (reference sequence). V was clipped by 9 bases and J by 7 bases, with 9 bases between them. As DNA, the CDR3 is TGTGCCAGTAGGGCCGGCGGGGAGCTGTTTTTT. Translated: CASRAGGELFF.

J is TRBJ2-7 and V is TRBV25-1; TRBD2 matches 7 bases. The V gene's germline CDR1 is MGHDK and CDR2 SYGVNS. This CDR3 spans 17 amino acids. J gave up 3 bases and V 4 bases, and 15 bases lay outside the gene matches. CDR3 in amino acids: CASSVSLSGLKIYEQYF. In nucleotides, the CDR3 is TGTGCCAGCAGTGTCTCATTGTCGGGACTAAAAATCTACGAGCAGTACTTC.

This clone has a single count. Different DNA sequences within this sample yield the same CDR3. The chain is built from TRBV18 and TRBJ2-1, with 9 bases identical to TRBD2. This CDR3 has 16 amino acids. V shed 2 bases, J shed 4 bases, and the junction held 6 bases outside the gene matches. From germline, CDR1 is KGHSH and CDR2 LQKENI. CDR3 nucleotide sequence: TGTGCCAGCTCACCAAGGGCTAGCGGGGTATACAATGAGCAGTTCTTC. This encodes CASSPRASGVYNEQFF. The complete variable domain, with remaining parts taken from reference TRBV18 and TRBJ2-1, reads NAGVMQNPRHLVRRRGQEARLRCSPMKGHSHVYWYRQLPEEGLKFMVYLQKENIIDESGMPKERFSAEFPKEGPSILRIQQVVRGDSAAYFCASSPRASGVYNEQFFGPGTRLTVL.

CDR3 loop: CSAYQETQYF. In DNA, the CDR3 is TGCAGCGCCTACCAAGAGACCCAGTACTTC. The genes are TRBV29-1 and TRBJ2-5, with unresolved D. Trimming removed 7 bases from V and 0 bases from J, with 3 bases in between. This CDR3 region has 10 residues. Germline V lookup: CDR1 SQVTM, CDR2 ANQGSEA. Complete variable domain (other parts from reference TRBV29-1 and TRBJ2-5): SAVISQKPSRDICQRGTSLTIQCQVDSQVTMMFWYRQQPGQSLTLIATANQGSEATYESGFVIDKFPISRPNLTFSTLTVSNMSPEDSSIYLCSAYQETQYFGPGTRLLVL.

V is TRBV29-1 and J is TRBJ2-1; D might be TRBD1 (6 bases). The V and J ends lost 0 bases and 10 bases respectively, with 10 bases between them. CDR3 length equals 12 residues. Germline values: CDR1 SQVTM, CDR2 ANQGSEA. CDR3 in DNA: TGCAGCGTTGAAGAGGGGACACGCGAGCAGTTCTTC. This encodes CSVEEGTREQFF.

The J gene is TRBJ1-2, the V gene TRBV4-1; possibly TRBD1 for D (6 bases). The CDR3 has 16 residues. The V gene's germline CDR1 is MGHRA and CDR2 YSYEKL. V was trimmed by 4 bases and J by 0 bases, leaving 15 bases between them. The CDR3 sequence is CASSPKMAGANYGYTF. The CDR3 DNA is TGCGCCAGCAGCCCAAAGATGGCAGGGGCTAACTATGGCTACACCTTC.

The V gene is TRBV10-3, the J gene TRBJ2-7; D is ambiguous. Germline V gives CDR1 ENHRY, CDR2 SYGVKD. The V and J ends lost 0 bases and 3 bases respectively, with 12 bases between them. This CDR3 spans 15 amino acids. CDR3: CAISESLGFGYEQYF. The CDR3 DNA reads TGTGCCATCAGTGAGTCGCTGGGGTTCGGCTACGAGCAGTACTTC.

The chain's CDR3 is CASSEGIEFSGNTIYF. CDR3 nucleotide sequence: TGTGCCAGCAGTGAAGGGATCGAATTCTCTGGAAACACCATATATTTT. This rearrangement joins TRBV6-1 to TRBJ1-3; D ambiguous. Trimming took off 1 base at V and 0 bases at J, with 10 bases between the two ends. The CDR3 consists of 16 residues. Germline CDR1 and CDR2: MNHNS and SASEGT.

The chain recombines TRBV5-5 with TRBJ1-4; weak D call: TRBD1 (5 bases). Germline values: CDR1 SGHKS, CDR2 YYEKEE (reference sequence). CDR3 length: 14 amino acids. The germline V and J ends were trimmed by 3 bases and 4 bases, with 10 bases remaining between them. DNA for the CDR3: TGTGCCAGCAGCTCGACAGCCTTTAATGAAAAACTGTTTTTT. Translating gives CASSSTAFNEKLFF.

CDR3 protein: CASSPTSGRQNEQFF. The CDR3 coding sequence is TGTGCCAGTAGCCCGACTAGCGGGAGACAAAATGAGCAGTTCTTC. The rearrangement links TRBV19 to TRBJ2-1, with 12 positions matching TRBD2. The CDR3 consists of 15 residues. V lost 6 bases and J lost 7; bases outside the gene matches: 7. Looked up from germline, CDR1 is LNHDA and CDR2 is SQIVND (reference sequence).

The chain recombines TRBV5-4 with TRBJ2-5; TRBD2 is a possible D gene (6 bases). V was shortened by 0 bases and J by 5 bases, with 8 bases between the two germline ends. Looked up from germline, CDR1 is SGHNT and CDR2 is YYREEE (reference sequence). The CDR3 loop spans 13 amino acids. The CDR3 is CASSLAGVETQYF. DNA of the CDR3: TGTGCCAGCAGCTTGGCGGGAGTGGAGACCCAGTACTTC.

CDR3 nucleotides: TGTGCCAGCAGCGCGGGAGACGGGTACAATGAGCAGTTCTTC. Its translation: CASSAGDGYNEQFF. The chain couples TRBV9 to TRBJ2-1; tentatively, D is TRBD2 (6 bases). Germline loops: CDR1 SGDLS, CDR2 YYNGEE. Trimming took off 3 bases at V and 4 bases at J, with 11 bases between the two ends. The CDR3 extends over 14 amino acids.

The chain carries TRBV9 and TRBJ2-7, with D maybe TRBD1 (6 bases). The germline V gene has CDR1 SGDLS and CDR2 YYNGEE. The CDR3 is 14 residues long. V lost 0 bases to trimming and J lost 6 bases, with 13 bases between them. The CDR3 reads CASSVEGEGIEQYF. The CDR3 nucleotides read TGTGCCAGCAGCGTAGAGGGGGAAGGGATCGAGCAGTACTTC.

The V call is TRBV7-8, the J call TRBJ2-7; 8 bases map to TRBD1. J gave up 7 bases and V 3 bases, and 14 bases lay outside the gene matches. Germline CDR1 reads SGHVS; CDR2 reads FQNEAQ. The CDR3 consists of 16 residues. The CDR3 DNA sequence: TGTGCCAGCAGCTTTCCCCCTGATACAGGGGGTAAGGAGCAGTACTTC. This gives the protein CASSFPPDTGGKEQYF.

This chain uses TRBV4-1 with TRBJ2-1, with 11 bases identical to TRBD2. Germline values: CDR1 MGHRA, CDR2 YSYEKL. This CDR3 has 15 amino acids. V shed 4 bases and J 7 bases; nucleotides not matched to a gene: 6. The CDR3 DNA is TGCGCCAGCAGCCTAGCGGGAGGGCTGGAAAATGAGCAGTTCTTC. Its protein is CASSLAGGLENEQFF.

V is TRBV27 and J is TRBJ1-1; no clear D. CDR3 length: 16 amino acids. V was shortened by 5 bases and J by 0 bases, with 16 bases between the two germline ends. Germline V gene sequence: CDR1 MNHEY, CDR2 SMNVEV (reference sequence). Here the CDR3 reads CASSRAKQLMNTEAFF. CDR3 sequence (DNA): TGTGCCAGCAGTCGAGCTAAACAGCTAATGAACACTGAAGCTTTCTTT.

The chain couples TRBV6-5 to TRBJ2-1; D unresolved. Germline lookup yields CDR1 MNHEY and CDR2 SVGAGI. V dropped 0 bases and J dropped 9 bases, with 15 bases sitting between them. This CDR3 region has 15 residues. In nucleotides, the CDR3 is TGTGCCAGCAGTTACTCTTCCCAGGCCGGTAGTGAGCAGTTCTTC. Amino acid sequence: CASSYSSQAGSEQFF.

In DNA form, the CDR3 reads TGCAGCGTTGAATTGGGAAGCACAGATACGCAGTATTTT. It specifies CSVELGSTDTQYF. The J gene is TRBJ2-3, the V gene TRBV29-1; D not resolved. V lost 2 bases, J lost 0 bases, and 6 bases lay in between. Germline CDR1 is SQVTM and CDR2 is ANQGSEA. The CDR3 is made up of 13 amino acids.

The rearrangement links TRBV7-3 to TRBJ2-1, with TRBD2 as a possible D gene (6 bases). Between the trimmed V and J ends, which lost 5 bases and 0 bases, there was a span of 14 bases. The CDR3 runs to 16 residues. Per germline, CDR1 SGHTA and CDR2 FQGTGA. CDR3: CASSRGLPGSYNEQFF. CDR3 DNA: TGTGCCAGCAGCCGGGGACTCCCTGGCTCCTACAATGAGCAGTTCTTC.

The chain uses TRBV7-2 and TRBJ2-1; possibly TRBD1 for D (6 bases). CDR1 and CDR2 (germline): SGHTA, FQGNSA. CDR3 size: 13 residues. V was shortened by 6 bases and J by 7 bases, with 13 bases between the two germline ends. CDR3: CASRGAGKNEQFF. The CDR3 nucleotides read TGTGCCAGCAGGGGGGCGGGCAAAAATGAGCAGTTCTTC.

J is TRBJ1-1 and V is TRBV11-2; D is unclear. Germline V CDR1 and CDR2: SGHAT, FQNNGV. With 5 bases removed from V and 1 base from J, the gap between germline ends came to 14 bases. CDR3 length: 15 amino acids. As DNA, the CDR3 is TGTGCCAGCAGCCCCCTTCAGTGGGGGAACACTGAAGCTTTCTTT. It specifies CASSPLQWGNTEAFF.

V is TRBV2 and J is TRBJ2-7; D gene uncertain. Trimming pared 9 bases from V and 2 bases from J, leaving 20 bases between. CDR1 is SNHLY and CDR2 is FYNNEI in the germline V gene. This CDR3 is 15 amino acids long. DNA of the CDR3: TGTGCCAGAGGACCTCGAACAGCCATTACCTACGAGCAGTACTTC. Translated, it gives CARGPRTAITYEQYF.

This chain links TRBV15 with TRBJ1-4; 7 bases match TRBD1. Germline loops: CDR1 LNHNV, CDR2 YYDKDF (reference sequence). V dropped 2 bases and J dropped 2; count of bases not matched to a gene: 5. The CDR3 extends over 16 amino acids. The CDR3 DNA reads TGTGCCACCAGCAGAACCACAGGGGCGACTAATGAAAAACTGTTTTTT. It codes for CATSRTTGATNEKLFF.

This chain links TRBV5-6 with TRBJ2-7; D gene ambiguous. The V end lost 4 bases, the J end lost 4 bases, and 15 bases lay between the germline ends. Germline V gene sequence: CDR1 SGHDT, CDR2 YYEEEE. The CDR3 totals 14 residues. This CDR3 reads CASSPSGSQYEQYF. The CDR3 coding sequence is TGTGCCAGCAGCCCATCAGGCTCTCAATACGAGCAGTACTTC.

This clone has only one observation. V usage is TRBV27 and J usage is TRBJ1-5; D is unclear. With 5 bases removed from V and 5 bases from J, the gap between germline ends came to 13 bases. The germline V gene encodes CDR1 MNHEY and CDR2 SMNVEV (reference sequence). This CDR3 has 14 residues. DNA for the CDR3: TGTGCCAGCAGTCCCCTCTCCAGCTATCAGCCCCAGCATTTT. Amino acid sequence: CASSPLSSYQPQHF.

The chain is built from TRBV9 and TRBJ1-4; D remains unclear. Trimming stripped 4 bases from V and 8 bases from J, with 9 bases between. The CDR3 is 12 amino acids. Germline loops: CDR1 SGDLS, CDR2 YYNGEE. The CDR3 nucleotides read TGTGCCAGCAGCCCCACGGCAGAAAAACTGTTTTTT. The encoded protein is CASSPTAEKLFF.